This T cell receptor beta chain was documented in a study of CXCR3-negative and CXCR3-positive naive CD8 T cells. The libraries of TRB cDNA were prepared using 5' RACE with UMI labels. For each CDR3 protein, TCRdb gives one entry from its re-call of the 5' RACE reads, without DNA. The table for this sample gives roughly 99,000 distinct CDR3 sequences. Germline V gene data show CDR1 as MNHEY and CDR2 as SMNVEV (reference sequence). The CDR3 has 13 amino acids. Points on this clonotype: The antigen remains unidentified.

Study-wide findings and caveats: Memory cells diverged, while naive CXCR3-positive and CXCR3-negative cells had similar TRBV-TRBJ usage. No difference in surface CD5 was seen between naive subsets, and TCR strength was inferred from TRB CDR3 properties. High diversity, comparable across both naive subsets, contrasted with much lower diversity in memory CD8+ cells. Naive cells positive for CXCR3 carried more hydrophobic TRB CDR3s than CXCR3-negative ones.

Those CD8+ T cells considered naive were CD45RO-CCR7+CD27+CD95-. This receptor was identified in a human donor in good health. Some clones in this sample may be carry-over from other donors' samples. Sequencing used naive CXCR3+ CD8+ T cells from blood. Subset noted: CD45RO-CCR7+CD27+CD95- naive CD8+ T cells expressing CXCR3 (TNR3+). J is TRBJ1-5 and V is TRBV27; TCRdb proposes TRBD1, but this gene call is untestable without DNA. CDR3 residues: CASSLGQNQPQHF.